This passage covers 5 T cell receptor beta chains from one sample sequenced in a study of blood T cell repertoires in COVID-19. The data were produced by immunoSEQ multiplex PCR, yet TCRdb's version contains in-frame clones alone and is incomplete. The data show some 290,000 clones, roughly 90% seen once. Sample: peripheral blood. These receptors were taken from a woman in her twenties or thirties with COVID-19, enrolled during active disease.

This chain connects TRBV27 to TRBJ2-1; possible D gene TRBD2, 6 bases. The germline gives CDR1 MNHEY, CDR2 SMNVEV (reference sequence). The CDR3 has 16 residues. The V end was cut by 6 bases, the J end by 0 bases, with 15 bases between. The CDR3 loop reads CASRRPGLSSYNEQFF. CDR3 in DNA: TGTGCCAGCAGGAGGCCGGGACTTAGCTCCTACAATGAGCAGTTCTTC.

The rearrangement joins TRBV5-1 to TRBJ1-1; D might be TRBD1 (5 bases). Between the trimmed V and J ends, which lost 4 bases and 5 bases, there was a span of 18 bases. The CDR3 length is 15 residues. From germline, CDR1 is SGHRS and CDR2 YFSETQ. CDR3 in amino acids: CASSRGQGGRTEAFF. Written as DNA, the CDR3 is TGCGCCAGCAGCCGTGGGCAGGGAGGAAGGACTGAAGCTTTCTTT.

This clone was recorded a few times. This rearrangement joins TRBV11-2 to TRBJ2-7; 7 nucleotides line up with TRBD2. V lost 2 bases and J lost 6; bases outside the gene matches: 7. The CDR3 is 14 residues long. Germline CDR1 and CDR2: SGHAT and FQNNGV. The CDR3 nucleotides are TGTGCCAGCAGCTTAAACACGGGAGGCTCCGAGCAGTACTTC. This gives the protein CASSLNTGGSEQYF.

The CDR3 sequence is CASSREMNTEAFF. CDR3 sequence (DNA): TGTGCCAGCTCACGAGAGATGAACACTGAAGCTTTCTTT. The chain couples TRBV18 to TRBJ1-1; D call uncertain. Looked up from germline, CDR1 is KGHSH and CDR2 is LQKENI. Trimming cost V 4 bases and J 0 bases, with 6 bases left between them. This CDR3 is built from 13 residues.

The rearrangement uses TRBV27 and TRBJ1-2; D is undetermined. V lost 3 bases to trimming and J lost 4 bases, with 15 bases between them. The CDR3 sequence is 15 residues long. Germline CDR1 and CDR2: MNHEY and SMNVEV (reference sequence). For the CDR3, the DNA is TGTGCCAGCAGTTTCCTCCCCACAGAAAGCTATGGCTACACCTTC. Encoded protein: CASSFLPTESYGYTF.